Below are 5 T cell receptor beta chains sequenced from a single sample in a study of breast tumors, draining lymph nodes, adjacent tissues. A single record per CDR3 protein comes from TCRdb applying MiXCR to the multiplex PCR reads. There are some 14,000 distinct CDR3 sequences in the sample; around three fifths occur only once, and under 30% lies in the top ten. The specimen was tumor-adjacent breast tissue. All receptors derive from a female donor with breast cancer. Some clones in this sample may be carry-over from other donors' samples.

This clonotype was observed at least ten times. One base away lies a much larger clone, so this may be a sequencing read error. The gene calls are TRBV11-3 and TRBJ1-3, with no clear D. Germline V gives CDR1 SGHNT, CDR2 YENEEA. This CDR3 region has 13 residues. CDR3 in amino acids: CASREDSGTTIYF. CDR3 in DNA: TGTGCCAGCCGGGAGGACTCTGGAACCACCATATATTTT.

The gene calls are TRBV5-1 and TRBJ1-6; 10 positions agree with TRBD1. Germline values: CDR1 SGHRS, CDR2 YFSETQ. CDR3 size: 14 residues. V lost 4 bases, J lost 7 bases, and 2 bases stayed unmatched. CDR3 nucleotide sequence: TGCGCCAGCAGCGTGGGACAGGGGAATTCACCCCTCCACTTT. It codes for CASSVGQGNSPLHF.

This clonotype appeared many times. Possible read error: a much larger clone is one base away. This rearrangement joins TRBV7-8 to TRBJ1-2; D possibly corresponds to TRBD1 (6 bases). The CDR3 totals 15 residues. Germline V lookup: CDR1 SGHVS, CDR2 FQNEAQ. CDR3 loop: CASSLVTGAPNGYPF. In nucleotides, the CDR3 is TGTGCCAGCAGCTTAGTGACGGGGGCGCCTAATGGCTACCCCTTC.

This clonotype was seen repeatedly, ten times or more. The chain carries TRBV27 and TRBJ1-6, with a tentative D call TRBD1 (5 bases). V was shortened by 7 bases and J by 9 bases, with 16 bases between the two germline ends. In germline, CDR1 is MNHEY, CDR2 SMNVEV (reference sequence). The CDR3 contains 14 residues. CDR3 residues: CASTDRGVASPLHF. The CDR3 DNA is TGTGCCAGCACTGACAGAGGTGTAGCTTCACCCCTCCACTTT.

By share of the sample, this clonotype is medium-sized (0.01 to 0.1%). The chain is built from TRBV19 and TRBJ2-7; no definite D call. Trimming took off 5 bases at V and 2 bases at J, with 13 bases between the two ends. The CDR3 runs 14 residues. CDR1 is LNHDA, CDR2 SQIVND, per germline (reference sequence). The CDR3 DNA sequence: TGTGCCAGTAGTTGGAAGGGAATCGCCTACGAGCAGTACTTC. Its protein is CASSWKGIAYEQYF.